The clone carrying this T cell receptor (beta chain) was counted only a few times. Its specificity is unknown. Clones were read by immunoSEQ multiplex PCR, and TCRdb kept only the in-frame ones, dropping some. This sample yields over a million clones, of which about 75% are seen a single time; 1.4% belongs to the top ten. This record belongs to a study of shared clonotypes between healthy human individuals. CDR1 MNHNY and CDR2 SVGAGI come from the germline V gene (reference sequence). Trimming shortened V by 2 bases and J by 3 bases, and 7 bases separated the two germline ends. CDR3 length: 13 amino acids. Study observations and caveats: Clonotype sharing among the donors was expected to vary with sequencing depth.

The V call is TRBV6-6, the J call TRBJ1-2; weak D call: TRBD1 (5 bases). This TCR came from a man younger than 35 in good health. The sample comprised memory CD4+ T cells sorted from blood. Subset of the sample: CD45RA-negative fraction. The CDR3 loop reads CASSYDSYYGYTF. CDR3 sequence (DNA): TGTGCCAGCAGTTACGACAGCTACTATGGCTACACCTTC.